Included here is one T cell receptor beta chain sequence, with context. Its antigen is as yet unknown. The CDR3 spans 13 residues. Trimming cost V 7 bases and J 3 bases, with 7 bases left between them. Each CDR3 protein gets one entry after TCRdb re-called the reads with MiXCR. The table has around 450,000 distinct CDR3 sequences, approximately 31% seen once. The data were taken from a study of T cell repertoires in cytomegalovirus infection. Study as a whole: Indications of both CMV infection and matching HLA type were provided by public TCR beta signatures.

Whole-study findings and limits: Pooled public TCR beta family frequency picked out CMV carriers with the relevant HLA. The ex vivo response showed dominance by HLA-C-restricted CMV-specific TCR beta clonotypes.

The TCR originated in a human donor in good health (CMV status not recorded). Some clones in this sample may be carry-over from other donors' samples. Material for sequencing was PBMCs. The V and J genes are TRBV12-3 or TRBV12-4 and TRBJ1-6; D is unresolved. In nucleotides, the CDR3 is TGTGCCAGCACACAAATCTATAATTCACCCCTCCACTTT. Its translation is CASTQIYNSPLHF.